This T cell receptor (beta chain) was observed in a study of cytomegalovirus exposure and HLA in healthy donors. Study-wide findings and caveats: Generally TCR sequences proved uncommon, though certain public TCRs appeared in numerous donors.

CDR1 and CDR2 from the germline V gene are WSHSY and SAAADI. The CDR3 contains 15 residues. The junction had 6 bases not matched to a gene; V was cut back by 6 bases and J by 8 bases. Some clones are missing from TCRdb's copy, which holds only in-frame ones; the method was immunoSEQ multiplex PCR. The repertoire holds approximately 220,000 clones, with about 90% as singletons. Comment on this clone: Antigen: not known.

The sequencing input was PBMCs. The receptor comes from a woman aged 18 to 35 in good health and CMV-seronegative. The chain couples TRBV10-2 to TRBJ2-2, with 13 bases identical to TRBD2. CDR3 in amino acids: CASSRPGLAGGELFF. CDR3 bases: TGCGCCAGCAGCAGACCGGGACTAGCGGGAGGGGAGCTGTTTTTT.